These 22 T cell receptor beta chains were sequenced from one sample in a study of T cell responses to AZD1222 COVID-19 vaccine. Generated by immunoSEQ multiplex PCR, the TCRdb table keeps only in-frame clones and is missing some. The table records 65,000 to 70,000 clones, around four fifths of them present only once. Material: peripheral blood, obtained on day 0 of AZD1222 vaccination. The receptors shown here come from an adult in good health.

The rearrangement joins TRBV4-2 to TRBJ2-3; D is possibly TRBD2 (7 bases). Germline V gives CDR1 LGHNA, CDR2 YNFKEQ. The V end was cut by 0 bases, the J end by 2 bases, with 18 bases between. The CDR3 has 18 residues. The CDR3 protein is CASSQETGAGRATDTQYF. The DNA for the CDR3 is TGTGCCAGCAGCCAAGAAACGGGGGCGGGGAGGGCCACAGATACGCAGTATTTT.

This clone is a singleton in its sample. CDR3 coding DNA: TGTGCCAGAAGACATGACAGCTCTGGAAACACCATATATTTT. This encodes CARRHDSSGNTIYF. The V gene is TRBV5-3, the J gene TRBJ1-3; weak D call: TRBD1 (5 bases). TRBV5-3 is marked as an open reading frame, function uncertain. This CDR3 has 14 amino acids. V lost 5 bases, J lost 0 bases, and 9 bases lay in between.

This chain connects TRBV28 to TRBJ2-3, with 13 bases aligning to TRBD2. Germline CDR1 reads MDHEN; CDR2 reads SYDVKM. This CDR3 spans 21 amino acids. V trimming: 5 bases; J trimming: 1 base; junction bases outside the gene matches: 18. The DNA for the CDR3 is TGTGCCAGCAGTCCGATCTCGCCCACTAGCGGGGGGGCCGGAGGCACAGATACGCAGTATTTT. Encoded protein: CASSPISPTSGGAGGTDTQYF.

This chain links TRBV27 with TRBJ2-1; D ambiguous. Germline assignment: CDR1 MNHEY and CDR2 SMNVEV (reference sequence). V lost 5 bases and J 5 bases, leaving 16 bases between the germline ends. CDR3 size: 15 residues. The CDR3 DNA is TGTGCCAGCAGTCAAACAATTCAGCCCAACAATGAGCAGTTCTTC. Its translation is CASSQTIQPNNEQFF.

By sample fraction, this clone is medium-sized. The chain carries TRBV3-1 (or the pseudogene TRBV3-2) and TRBJ1-6; possible D gene TRBD1, 5 bases. Germline loops: CDR1 LGHDT, CDR2 YNNKEL (reference sequence). There are 18 residues in the CDR3. The V end was cut by 4 bases, the J end by 9 bases, with 25 bases between. CDR3 DNA sequence: TGTGCCAGCAGCCCCTACTTTCACGGGCTTGGGGGTAGTTCACCCCTCCACTTT. Its protein product is CASSPYFHGLGGSSPLHF.

The genes are TRBV10-2 and TRBJ2-3, with D possibly TRBD2 on 6 matching bases. Trimming took 1 base from V and 0 from J, leaving 8 bases between them. The germline V gene encodes CDR1 WSHSY and CDR2 SAAADI. The CDR3 sequence is 15 residues long. The CDR3 here is CASSEFAGSTDTQYF. In DNA, the CDR3 is TGCGCCAGCAGTGAGTTCGCGGGAAGCACAGATACGCAGTATTTT.

This chain uses TRBV11-3 with TRBJ1-1; the D gene is possibly TRBD1 (5 bases). Germline CDR1 SGHNT, CDR2 YENEEA. The V end was cut by 0 bases, the J end by 3 bases, with 11 bases between. This CDR3 contains 15 residues. The CDR3 here is CASSLDGTGDTEAFF. CDR3 coding DNA: TGTGCCAGCAGCTTAGATGGGACGGGGGACACTGAAGCTTTCTTT. Full variable domain (outside the CDR3, taken from reference TRBV11-3 and TRBJ1-1): EAGVVQSPRYKIIEKKQPVAFWCNPISGHNTLYWYLQNLGQGPELLIRYENEEAVDDSQLPKDRFSAERLKGVDSTLKIQPAELGDSAVYLCASSLDGTGDTEAFFGQGTRLTVV.

V is TRBV3-1 (or the pseudogene TRBV3-2) and J is TRBJ1-1; 8 bases fit TRBD1. The junction had 13 bases not matched to a gene; V was cut back by 0 bases and J by 1 base. Per the germline V gene, CDR1 is LGHDT and CDR2 is YNNKEL (reference sequence). This CDR3 region has 19 residues. Written as DNA, the CDR3 is TGTGCCAGCAGCCAAGATAGGTCGGGACAGGCATTCGGGAACACTGAAGCTTTCTTT. This gives the protein CASSQDRSGQAFGNTEAFF.

The rearrangement uses TRBV4-1 and TRBJ1-6; D unclear. This CDR3 is built from 13 residues. Between the trimmed V and J ends, which lost 2 bases and 5 bases, there was a span of 4 bases. The germline gives CDR1 MGHRA, CDR2 YSYEKL. DNA for the CDR3: TGCGCCAGCAGCCAACAGAATAATTCACCCCTCCACTTT. This translates into CASSQQNNSPLHF.

The chain is built from TRBV2 and TRBJ1-6; 7 bases align to TRBD1. Germline V gene sequence: CDR1 SNHLY, CDR2 FYNNEI. The CDR3 runs 15 residues. V gave up 6 bases and J gave up 7 bases; unmatched junction bases: 9. The CDR3 nucleotides read TGTGCCAGCAGGCGGGACAGTTTGGGCAATTCACCCCTCCACTTT. Encoded protein: CASRRDSLGNSPLHF.

The chain joins TRBV7-7 to TRBJ2-3; D might be TRBD2 (7 bases). CDR1 and CDR2 from the germline V gene are SSHAT and FNYEAQ (reference sequence). The V and J ends lost 5 bases and 4 bases respectively, with 16 bases between them. The CDR3 length is 15 residues. The DNA of the CDR3 is TGTGCCAGCAGCCTGCACCGGGGGGCCCCAGATACGCAGTATTTT. It specifies CASSLHRGAPDTQYF.

The chain carries TRBV2 and TRBJ1-2; 10 positions match TRBD1. V shed 7 bases, J shed 0 bases, and the junction held 8 bases outside the gene matches. Germline assignment: CDR1 SNHLY and CDR2 FYNNEI. The CDR3 length is 16 residues. Here the CDR3 reads CASIRDRGTTNYGYTF. CDR3 DNA: TGTGCCAGCATCAGGGACAGGGGAACAACTAACTATGGCTACACCTTC.

This sequence joins TRBV10-3 and TRBJ2-7, with 7 bases aligning to TRBD1. The CDR3 totals 12 residues. Germline V gene lookup returns CDR1 ENHRY and CDR2 SYGVKD. Trimming at V came to 10 bases and at J to 2 bases, leaving 5 bases not matched to a gene. The CDR3 DNA reads TGTGCCACCAGACAGGGCGCCTACGAGCAGTACTTC. This translates into CATRQGAYEQYF.

The chain combines TRBV7-2 with TRBJ1-6; maybe TRBD1 (5 bases). The CDR3 is 16 residues long. Germline CDR1 is SGHTA and CDR2 is FQGNSA. The ends were cut back, 2 bases at V and 6 bases at J, with 14 bases in the middle. DNA for the CDR3: TGTGCCAGCAGCTTAACTGGACAATCGTCTAATTCACCCCTCCACTTT. Protein product: CASSLTGQSSNSPLHF.

The chain couples TRBV30 to TRBJ1-1; no clear D. CDR3 length equals 13 residues. CDR1 and CDR2 (germline): GTSNPN, SVGIG (reference sequence). V was clipped by 1 base and J by 5 bases, with 11 bases between them. CDR3 protein: CAWSGQSRTEAFF. The DNA of the CDR3 is TGTGCCTGGAGTGGACAATCACGGACTGAAGCTTTCTTT.

This clone was picked up a small number of times. This chain joins TRBV2 and TRBJ1-5; 7 nucleotides agree with TRBD1. V was clipped by 6 bases and J by 0 bases; unmatched bases: 2. The germline V gene has CDR1 SNHLY and CDR2 FYNNEI. This CDR3 spans 14 amino acids. The CDR3 region is CASRGDSSNQPQHF. CDR3 sequence (DNA): TGTGCCAGCAGGGGGGACAGTAGCAATCAGCCCCAGCATTTT.

The chain employs TRBV4-3 and TRBJ2-3; D is undetermined. The V gene lost 0 bases and the J gene lost 6 bases, with 10 bases spanning the gap. CDR3 length: 14 amino acids. CDR1 and CDR2 from the germline V gene are LGHNA and YSLEER. CDR3 region: CASSQDQVRDTQYF. The CDR3 coding sequence is TGCGCCAGCAGCCAAGATCAAGTAAGGGATACGCAGTATTTT.

The rearrangement uses TRBV7-9 and TRBJ2-7; D might be TRBD1 (8 bases). Deletions cut 6 bases from V and 1 base from J, with 22 bases between. There are 17 residues in the CDR3. Germline V CDR1 and CDR2: SEHNR, FQNEAQ (reference sequence). This CDR3 is CASSGRVRQGRSYEQYF. In DNA form, the CDR3 reads TGTGCCAGCAGTGGGAGGGTAAGACAGGGGCGATCCTACGAGCAGTACTTC.

This clone was recorded once. The chain joins TRBV4-1 to TRBJ1-5; tentatively, D is TRBD1 (6 bases). V lost 1 base to trimming and J lost 3 bases, with 7 bases between them. The CDR3 covers 14 residues. Germline V lookup: CDR1 MGHRA, CDR2 YSYEKL. As DNA, the CDR3 is TGCGCCAGCAGCCAAGCAGGGGTCAATCAGCCCCAGCATTTT. Its translation is CASSQAGVNQPQHF.

The chain combines TRBV5-8 with TRBJ2-7; 7 nucleotides agree with TRBD1. The CDR3 is 15 amino acids. The V gene end was trimmed by 1 base and the J gene end by 7 bases; junction bases not matched to a gene: 11. Germline V gene data show CDR1 as SGHTS and CDR2 as YDEGEE. The CDR3 nucleotides are TGTGCCAGCAGCTTGCTTAAGGGGGCAATAGGGGAGCAGTACTTC. This sequence encodes CASSLLKGAIGEQYF.

In DNA form, the CDR3 reads TGTGCCAGCAGTGAAACAGCCGGGACAGGGAATTCACCCCTCCACTTT. This codes for CASSETAGTGNSPLHF. The genes are TRBV6-1 and TRBJ1-6, with 9 nucleotides matching TRBD1. The germline V gene encodes CDR1 MNHNS and CDR2 SASEGT. The CDR3 spans 16 residues. V was pared by 2 bases and J by 7 bases, with 6 bases of the junction left unmatched.

This clone was counted a single time. The chain links TRBV6-5 to TRBJ2-2; perhaps TRBD1 as D (6 bases). Trimming cost V 6 bases and J 4 bases, with 12 bases left between them. The CDR3 is made up of 14 amino acids. CDR1 is MNHEY, CDR2 SVGAGI, per germline. The CDR3 sequence is CASRAGAGTGELFF. The CDR3 nucleotides read TGTGCCAGCAGGGCAGGGGCAGGCACCGGGGAGCTGTTTTTT.